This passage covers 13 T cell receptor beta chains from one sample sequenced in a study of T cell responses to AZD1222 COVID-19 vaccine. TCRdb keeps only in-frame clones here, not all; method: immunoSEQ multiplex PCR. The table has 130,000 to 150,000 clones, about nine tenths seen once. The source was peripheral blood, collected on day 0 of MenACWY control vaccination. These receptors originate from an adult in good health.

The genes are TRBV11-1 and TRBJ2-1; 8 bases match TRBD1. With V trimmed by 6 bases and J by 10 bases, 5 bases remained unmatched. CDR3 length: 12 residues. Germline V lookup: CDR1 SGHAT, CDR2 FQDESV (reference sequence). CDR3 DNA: TGTGCCAGCAGTCCAGGGGGCGAAGAGCAGTTCTTC. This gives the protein CASSPGGEEQFF.

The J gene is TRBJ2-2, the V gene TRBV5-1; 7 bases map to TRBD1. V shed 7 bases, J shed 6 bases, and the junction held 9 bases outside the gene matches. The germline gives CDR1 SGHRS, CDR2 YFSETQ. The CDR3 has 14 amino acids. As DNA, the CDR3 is TGCGCCAGCGTCCTCTACAGGGGCGCCGGGGAGCTGTTTTTT. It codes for CASVLYRGAGELFF.

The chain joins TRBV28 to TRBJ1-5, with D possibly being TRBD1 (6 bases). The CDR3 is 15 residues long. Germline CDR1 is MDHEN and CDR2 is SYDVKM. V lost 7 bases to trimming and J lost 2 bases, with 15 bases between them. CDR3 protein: CASNPRGSGNQPQHF. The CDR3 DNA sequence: TGTGCCAGCAACCCGAGGGGGAGCGGCAATCAGCCCCAGCATTTT.

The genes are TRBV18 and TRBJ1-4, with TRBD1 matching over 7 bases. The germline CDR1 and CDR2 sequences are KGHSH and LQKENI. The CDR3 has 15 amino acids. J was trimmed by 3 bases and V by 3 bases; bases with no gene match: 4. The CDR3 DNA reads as TGTGCCAGCTCACCTCGTGGGACAGCTAATGAAAAACTGTTTTTT. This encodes CASSPRGTANEKLFF.

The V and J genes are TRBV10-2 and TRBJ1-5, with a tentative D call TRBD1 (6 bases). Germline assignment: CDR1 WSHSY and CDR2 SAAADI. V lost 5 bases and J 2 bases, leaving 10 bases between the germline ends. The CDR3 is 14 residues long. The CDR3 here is CASSLGAGNQPQHF. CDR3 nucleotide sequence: TGCGCCAGCAGTTTGGGGGCCGGCAATCAGCCCCAGCATTTT.

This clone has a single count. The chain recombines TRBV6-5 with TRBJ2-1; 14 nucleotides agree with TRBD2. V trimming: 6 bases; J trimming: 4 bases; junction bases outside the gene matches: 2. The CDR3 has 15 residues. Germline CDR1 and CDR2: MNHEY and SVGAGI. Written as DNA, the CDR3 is TGTGCCAGCAGGGGACTAGCGGGAGTATACAATGAGCAGTTCTTC. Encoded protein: CASRGLAGVYNEQFF.

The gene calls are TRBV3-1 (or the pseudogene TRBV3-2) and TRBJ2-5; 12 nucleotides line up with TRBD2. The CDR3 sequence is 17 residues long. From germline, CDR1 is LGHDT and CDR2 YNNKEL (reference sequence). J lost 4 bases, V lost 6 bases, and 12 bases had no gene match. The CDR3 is CASSLILAGGPGETQYF. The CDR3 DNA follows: TGTGCCAGCAGTCTTATTCTAGCGGGGGGGCCTGGAGAGACCCAGTACTTC.

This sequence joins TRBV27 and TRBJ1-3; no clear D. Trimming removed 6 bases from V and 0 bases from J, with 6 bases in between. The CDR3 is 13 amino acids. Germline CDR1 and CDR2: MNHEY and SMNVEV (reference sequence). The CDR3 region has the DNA TGTGCCAGCAGCTACAGCTCTGGAAACACCATATATTTT. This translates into CASSYSSGNTIYF.

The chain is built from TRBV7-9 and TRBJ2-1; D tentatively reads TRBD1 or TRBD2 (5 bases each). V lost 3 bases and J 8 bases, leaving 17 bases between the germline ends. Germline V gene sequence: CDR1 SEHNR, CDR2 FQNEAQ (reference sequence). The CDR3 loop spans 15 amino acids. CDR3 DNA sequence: TGTGCCAGCAGCTTCGGGGCGATACTTCTAGATGAGCAGTTCTTC. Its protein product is CASSFGAILLDEQFF. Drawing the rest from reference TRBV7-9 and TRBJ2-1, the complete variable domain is DTGVSQNPRHKITKRGQNVTFRCDPISEHNRLYWYRQTLGQGPEFLTYFQNEAQLEKSRLLSDRFSAERPKGSFSTLEIQRTEQGDSAMYLCASSFGAILLDEQFFGPGTRLTVL.

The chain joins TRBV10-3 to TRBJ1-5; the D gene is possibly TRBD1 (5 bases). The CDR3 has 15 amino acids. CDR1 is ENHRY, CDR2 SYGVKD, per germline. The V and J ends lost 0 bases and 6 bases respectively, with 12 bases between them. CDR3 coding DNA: TGTGCCATCAGTGAGTCAGGGGCGGAAGGTCAGCCCCAGCATTTT. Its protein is CAISESGAEGQPQHF.

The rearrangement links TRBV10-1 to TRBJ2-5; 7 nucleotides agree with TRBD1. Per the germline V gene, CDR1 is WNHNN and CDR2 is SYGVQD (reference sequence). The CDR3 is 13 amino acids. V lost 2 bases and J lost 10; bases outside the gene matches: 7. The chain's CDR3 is CASSETSTGNQYF. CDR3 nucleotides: TGCGCCAGCAGTGAGACCTCGACAGGGAACCAGTACTTC.

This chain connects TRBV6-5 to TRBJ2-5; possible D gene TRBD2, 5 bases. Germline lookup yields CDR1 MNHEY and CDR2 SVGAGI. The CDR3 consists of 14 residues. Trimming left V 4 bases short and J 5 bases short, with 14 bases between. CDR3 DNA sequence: TGTGCCAGCAGTTTGGGCAAACGCGGGGAGACCCAGTACTTC. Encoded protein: CASSLGKRGETQYF.

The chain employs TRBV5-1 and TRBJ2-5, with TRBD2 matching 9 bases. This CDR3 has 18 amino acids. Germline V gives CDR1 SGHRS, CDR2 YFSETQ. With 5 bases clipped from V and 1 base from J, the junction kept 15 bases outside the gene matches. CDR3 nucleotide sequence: TGCGCCAGCAGAAACTCAAGTTGGCTAGCGGGACTCCAAGAGACCCAGTACTTC. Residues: CASRNSSWLAGLQETQYF.